The 19 T cell receptor beta chains below were found in one sample sequenced in a study of OX40 agonist ivuxolimab in advanced cancers. The receptor library was made with the immunoSEQ multiplex PCR assay. In TCRdb, the immuneACCESS table is reduced to in-frame sequences with V and J assigned. These tables do not hold every clone; where another copy was compared, an unresolved V gene accounts for under half, and the others remain unexplained. The sample table contains some 74,000 clones; only one count was recorded for around 86% of them. The ten largest clones capture 0.5% to 0.55% of the sample. Sequences were derived from CD4+ or CD8+ T cells sorted from blood, sampled in a trial of the OX40 agonist ivuxolimab. These receptors were obtained from an adult with an advanced solid tumor such as melanoma, head and neck, liver or kidney cancer.

This sequence joins TRBV11-2 and TRBJ2-5; the match to TRBD2 covers 12 bases. The CDR3 length is 16 residues. Germline CDR1 and CDR2: SGHAT and FQNNGV. Trimming removed 1 base from V and 5 bases from J; junction bases left unmatched: 5. CDR3 in amino acids: CASSLVGLAGRETQYF. The CDR3, as DNA: TGTGCCAGCAGCTTAGTGGGACTAGCGGGTCGGGAGACCCAGTACTTC. Supplemented by reference TRBV11-2 and TRBJ2-5, the full variable domain reads EAGVAQSPRYKIIEKRQSVAFWCNPISGHATLYWYQQILGQGPKLLIQFQNNGVVDDSQLPKDRFSAERLKGVDSTLKIQPAKLEDSAVYLCASSLVGLAGRETQYFGPGTRLLVL.

The rearrangement links TRBV11-2 to TRBJ1-4, with a weak D call TRBD1 (5 bases). Trimming removed 5 bases from V and 8 bases from J, with 15 bases in between. The CDR3 has 14 residues. Germline CDR1 reads SGHAT; CDR2 reads FQNNGV. CDR3 sequence reads: CASSLWGLNEKLFF. The CDR3 DNA reads TGTGCCAGCAGCCTGTGGGGGTTAAACGAAAAACTGTTTTTT.

This clone was seen a handful of times. This CDR3 is CASSQERGGTGELFF. In DNA, the CDR3 is TGTGCCAGCAGCCAAGAGAGGGGAGGCACCGGGGAGCTGTTTTTT. The rearrangement uses TRBV14 and TRBJ2-2, with D perhaps matching TRBD2 (6 bases). This CDR3 contains 15 residues. Germline values: CDR1 SGHDN, CDR2 FVKESK. Trimming removed 0 bases at V and 4 bases at J, with 9 bases between.

The V and J genes are TRBV18 and TRBJ2-7; tentatively, D is TRBD1 or TRBD2 (5 bases each). Germline CDR1 is KGHSH and CDR2 is LQKENI. The CDR3 runs 14 residues. Trimming stripped 3 bases from V and 5 bases from J, with 14 bases between. CDR3 sequence: CASSPRDLINEQYF. The CDR3 nucleotides are TGTGCCAGCTCACCCCGGGACCTAATCAACGAGCAGTACTTC.

A word on this clone: Because it lacks the conserved phenylalanine or tryptophan at the end, this CDR3 is likely a read error. The chain employs TRBV7-2 and TRBJ2-7; D gene ambiguous. CDR1 and CDR2 (germline): SGHTA, FQGNSA. This CDR3 has 11 amino acids. Trimming removed 1 base at V and 7 bases at J, with 5 bases between. This CDR3 is CASSLDKEQYL. DNA of the CDR3: TGTGCCAGCAGCTTAGATAAAGAGCAGTACCTC.

This clone was counted between two and nine times. The chain is built from TRBV11-3 and TRBJ1-2; no reliable D call. The CDR3 contains 13 residues. The V gene lost 0 bases and the J gene lost 8 bases, with 10 bases spanning the gap. The V gene's germline CDR1 is SGHNT and CDR2 YENEEA. The CDR3 DNA follows: TGTGCCAGCAGCTTAGATGCAGGTAACGGCTACACCTTC. It is translated as CASSLDAGNGYTF.

This chain uses TRBV27 with TRBJ1-2; 7 nucleotides line up with TRBD1. The germline CDR1 and CDR2 sequences are MNHEY and SMNVEV (reference sequence). The CDR3 runs to 18 residues. After removal of 6 bases from V and 3 bases from J, the junction contained 19 bases not matched to a gene. The CDR3 bases are TGTGCCAGCAGGCAAAGAGGGGGCGACCTGGGCCCGTACTATGGCTACACCTTC. This translates into CASRQRGGDLGPYYGYTF.

The V gene is TRBV18, the J gene TRBJ1-1, with D possibly TRBD1 on 5 matching bases. The CDR3 consists of 13 residues. Trimming cost V 2 bases and J 4 bases, with 8 bases left between them. Germline V CDR1 and CDR2: KGHSH, LQKENI. As DNA, the CDR3 is TGTGCCAGCTCACCAATTCAGGGCACTGAAGCTTTCTTT. It yields the protein CASSPIQGTEAFF. Together with reference TRBV18 and TRBJ1-1, the CDR3 gives the full variable domain: NAGVMQNPRHLVRRRGQEARLRCSPMKGHSHVYWYRQLPEEGLKFMVYLQKENIIDESGMPKERFSAEFPKEGPSILRIQQVVRGDSAAYFCASSPIQGTEAFFGQGTRLTVV.

The chain combines TRBV14 with TRBJ1-3; D is unclear. Trimming left V 0 bases short and J 4 bases short, with 16 bases between. Germline V gives CDR1 SGHDN, CDR2 FVKESK. This CDR3 has 17 amino acids. The DNA of the CDR3 is TGTGCCAGCAGCCAAGATCCCTCCCCAGCTTGGGGAAACACCATATATTTT. As protein: CASSQDPSPAWGNTIYF.

V is TRBV5-6 and J is TRBJ1-6, with TRBD1 identical over 7 bases. Trimming at V came to 4 bases and at J to 10 bases, leaving 8 bases not matched to a gene. Germline V gene sequence: CDR1 SGHDT, CDR2 YYEEEE. The CDR3 covers 14 residues. The CDR3 region is CASSPSGGRSPLHF. The CDR3 nucleotides are TGTGCCAGCAGCCCTTCAGGGGGGAGATCACCCCTCCACTTT.

V usage is TRBV28 and J usage is TRBJ1-3, with 7 positions matching TRBD1. CDR3 size: 16 residues. The J segment lost 4 bases and the V segment lost 6 bases, leaving 12 bases of the junction unmatched. CDR1 and CDR2 from the germline V gene are MDHEN and SYDVKM. This chain's CDR3 is CASRRSQGMNGNTIYF. In DNA, the CDR3 is TGTGCCAGCAGGCGATCACAGGGGATGAACGGAAACACCATATATTTT.

For this clone: The sample contains more than one DNA sequence encoding this CDR3. The chain uses TRBV18 and TRBJ1-5, with D hard to call. V was pared by 2 bases and J by 4 bases, with 6 bases between. Germline CDR1 reads KGHSH; CDR2 reads LQKENI. The CDR3 runs to 13 residues. DNA of the CDR3: TGTGCCAGCTCACCAGCTGGGAATCAGCCCCAGCATTTT. It specifies CASSPAGNQPQHF.

This chain links TRBV18 with TRBJ1-2, with 7 bases lining up with TRBD1. The CDR3 totals 16 residues. The junction had 9 bases not matched to a gene; V was cut back by 3 bases and J by 2 bases. The germline V gene encodes CDR1 KGHSH and CDR2 LQKENI. CDR3 region: CASSPRQGGDNYGYTF. The CDR3 DNA sequence: TGTGCCAGCTCACCCAGACAGGGAGGGGACAACTATGGCTACACCTTC.

This rearrangement joins TRBV7-2 to TRBJ2-5; 10 positions agree with TRBD1. The CDR3 runs 14 residues. With V trimmed by 5 bases and J by 4 bases, 4 bases remained unmatched. Germline CDR1 is SGHTA and CDR2 is FQGNSA. In DNA, the CDR3 is TGTGCCAGCAGCCCGGACAGGGGGGGAGAGACCCAGTACTTC. Translating it yields CASSPDRGGETQYF.

This clone was observed once. V is TRBV2 and J is TRBJ2-6; D call uncertain. This CDR3 spans 14 amino acids. Trimming removed 4 bases from V and 0 bases from J, with 4 bases in between. Germline CDR1 SNHLY, CDR2 FYNNEI. CDR3: CASSVSSGANVLTF. CDR3 nucleotides: TGTGCCAGCAGTGTGAGCTCTGGGGCCAACGTCCTGACTTTC.

The chain has TRBV4-1 and TRBJ2-5; 7 bases map to TRBD1. V lost 0 bases to trimming and J lost 1 base; unmatched junction nucleotides: 5. The CDR3 has 16 amino acids. The germline V gene encodes CDR1 MGHRA and CDR2 YSYEKL. For the CDR3, the DNA is TGCGCCAGCAGCCAAGATCTCGGACAGGCCCAAGAGACCCAGTACTTC. Encoded protein: CASSQDLGQAQETQYF.

This clone was seen a single time. The rearrangement joins TRBV7-8 to TRBJ2-5; 8 positions match TRBD2. Germline trimming cut 6 bases from V and 7 bases from J; bases unmatched to any gene: 16. This CDR3 spans 16 amino acids. In germline, CDR1 is SGHVS, CDR2 FQNEAQ. CDR3 in DNA: TGTGCCAGCAGGCTAACCCCGGGACTAGGAGACGGGACCCAGTACTTC. Translated, it gives CASRLTPGLGDGTQYF.

This chain's CDR3 is CAWSVGQTSGNTIYF. Written as DNA, the CDR3 is TGTGCCTGGAGTGTAGGGCAGACCTCTGGAAACACCATATATTTT. This chain connects TRBV30 to TRBJ1-3, with D unresolved. V lost 0 bases and J 0 bases, leaving 9 bases between the germline ends. There are 15 residues in the CDR3. Germline-derived CDR1 and CDR2 are GTSNPN and SVGIG (reference sequence).

This chain joins TRBV5-1 and TRBJ1-1; no reliable D call. V was cut by 4 bases and J by 1 base, with 8 bases left in between. The V gene's germline CDR1 is SGHRS and CDR2 YFSETQ. The CDR3 spans 13 residues. The CDR3 spells CASSIGENTEAFF. CDR3 coding DNA: TGCGCCAGCAGCATAGGAGAGAACACTGAAGCTTTCTTT.